This is a list of T cell receptor beta chains from one sample in a study of spatial heterogeneity in lung cancer. TCRdb re-called the 5' RACE reads with MiXCR, one entry per CDR3 protein. Seen here are 25,000 to 35,000 distinct CDR3 sequences, more than 9% observed once, and the top ten hold around 27%. Sample: PBMCs, taken at follow-up. Receptors were obtained from a female donor with early-stage non-small cell lung cancer. CDR3s include the opening cysteine and the closing phenylalanine or tryptophan. The D gene is left open where the match is weak. For some rows the clone size is stated as once, few or many, or as a class when expanded; others skip it.

>TRBV18|TRBJ2-1|TRBD2|many
TGTGCCAGCTCACCGGGACTAGCGGGTGAGCAGTTCTTC
CASSPGLAGEQFF
>TRBV11-1|TRBJ2-7|.|.
TGTGCCAGCAGCTTAGTTGGTGGGTCCTACGAGCAGTACTTC
CASSLVGGSYEQYF
>TRBV6-2/TRBV6-3|TRBJ1-2|.|many
TGTGCCATAGACAATTCGGGAGAATATGGCTACACCTTC
CAIDNSGEYGYTF
>TRBV6-2/TRBV6-3|TRBJ2-7|TRBD1|many
TGTGCCAGCACCGCAGGGGGTATGAACGAGCAGTACTTC
CASTAGGMNEQYF
>TRBV7-3|TRBJ2-2|.|many
TGTGCCAGCAGCGACATGAACACCGGGGAGCTGTTTTTT
CASSDMNTGELFF
>TRBV18|TRBJ2-2|.|many
TGTGCCAGCTCACCACCTTTTGTCACCGGGGAGCTGTTTTTT
CASSPPFVTGELFF
>TRBV5-6|TRBJ1-4|TRBD1|many
TGTGCCAGCAGGTTCGGGACAGACGATGAAAAACTGTTTTTT
CASRFGTDDEKLFF
>TRBV4-1|TRBJ1-3|TRBD1|many
TGCGCCAGCAGCCAACGACAGGGGAGAACTGGAAACACCATATATTTT
CASSQRQGRTGNTIYF
>TRBV7-3|TRBJ1-1|TRBD1|many
TGTGCCAGCAGTCTCGGACAGGGGGCGCGGGCTTTCTTT
CASSLGQGARAFF
>TRBV7-9|TRBJ2-5|.|many
TGTGCCAGCAGTTCAGGGAGGCAAGAGACCCAGTACTTC
CASSSGRQETQYF
>TRBV7-9|TRBJ2-1|.|many
TGTGCCAGCAGCTTAAAGGTGGGGCCGGTCAATGAGCAGTTCTTC
CASSLKVGPVNEQFF
>TRBV9|TRBJ2-5|TRBD2|few
TGTGCCAGCAGCCCTCGGACTAGCGGGGAGACCCAGTACTTC
CASSPRTSGETQYF
>TRBV7-2|TRBJ1-1|.|few
TGTGCCAGCAGCTTAGCGAAACACGCGAACACTGAAGCTTTCTTT
CASSLAKHANTEAFF
>TRBV10-3|TRBJ2-7|.|.
TGTGCCATCAGGGGGACACTTTCCTACGAGCAGTACTTC
CAIRGTLSYEQYF
>TRBV5-4|TRBJ1-1|.|few
.
CASSFGSGRNTEAFF
>TRBV7-2|TRBJ2-6|.|.
TGTGCCAGCAGCTTAGTGGGCCCCTCGTCGGGAGGGGCCAACGTCCTGACTTTC
CASSLVGPSSGGANVLTF
>TRBV7-3|TRBJ2-1|.|.
TGTGCCAGCAGTGGAGGGGGGACCAATGAGCAGTTCTTC
CASSGGGTNEQFF
>TRBV5-1|TRBJ2-5|.|many
TGCGCCCTGCGGGAGACCCAGTACTTC
CALRETQYF
>TRBV14|TRBJ1-1|.|.
TGTGCCAGCAGCCAAGATCAGGGGAGTTATGGAACTTTCTTT
CASSQDQGSYGTFF
>TRBV5-5|TRBJ2-3|.|many
TGTGCCAGCAGCTTGACTGGGGATACGCAGTATTTT
CASSLTGDTQYF
>TRBV7-2|TRBJ2-6|.|many
TGTGCCAGCAGCTTAGCGGGGGTTGACAACGTCCTGACTTTC
CASSLAGVDNVLTF
>TRBV27|TRBJ1-2|TRBD1|few
TGTGCCAGCAGTTTATCCTTTTCGACAGGGGGTAACTATGGCTACACCTTC
CASSLSFSTGGNYGYTF
>TRBV10-2|TRBJ2-7|TRBD1|few
TGCGCCAGCAGTGAGAGGAACAGGGGCTCCTACGAGCAGTACTTC
CASSERNRGSYEQYF
>TRBV6-6|TRBJ2-7|TRBD1|many
TGTGCCAGCAGGACGGGACAGGTCAACCACGAGCAGTACTTC
CASRTGQVNHEQYF
>TRBV7-9|TRBJ2-7|TRBD1|.
TGTGCCAGCGGCGAGGGGGCGTACGAGCAGTACTTC
CASGEGAYEQYF
>TRBV6-2/TRBV6-3|TRBJ2-5|TRBD2|.
TGTGCCAGCAGTTATAGGCTGGGGCTAGCGGGGGAAGAGACCCAGTACTTC
CASSYRLGLAGEETQYF
>TRBV2|TRBJ1-2|.|.
TGTGCCATCGACCAGGGAAACTATGGCTACACCTTC
CAIDQGNYGYTF
>TRBV3-1|TRBJ2-3|TRBD1|many
TGTGCCAGCAGCCAAAGACAGGGGGGATCGCTGCCCGGCACAGATACGCAGTATTTT
CASSQRQGGSLPGTDTQYF
>TRBV20-1|TRBJ1-5|TRBD1|few
TGCAGTGTGGGGACAGGGCTCAACCAGCCCCAGCATTTT
CSVGTGLNQPQHF
>TRBV12-3/TRBV12-4|TRBJ2-5|.|many
TGTGCCAGCAGTCACCGGGACATGTTCGAGACCCAGTACTTC
CASSHRDMFETQYF
>TRBV5-1|TRBJ2-1|TRBD2|many
TGCGCCAGCAGTTTTAGCGGGGGGTCCTACAATGAGCAGTTCTTC
CASSFSGGSYNEQFF
>TRBV5-4|TRBJ2-2|.|.
TGTGCCAGCAGCCACTGGAGGGGGGGCCTCGCCGGGGAGCTGTTTTTT
CASSHWRGGLAGELFF
>TRBV6-1|TRBJ1-6|.|.
TGTGCCAGCAGTGAGGCCGGGTCCGGGACACCCCTCCACTTT
CASSEAGSGTPLHF
>TRBV27|TRBJ1-6|.|many
TGTGCCAGCAGTCGTAAGGGGCGAGATTCACCCCTCCACTTT
CASSRKGRDSPLHF
>TRBV19|TRBJ1-5|.|.
TGTGCCAGTAGTATAGTAGGGCTTGGAAATCAGCCCCAGCATTTT
CASSIVGLGNQPQHF
>TRBV29-1|TRBJ2-1|TRBD2|many
TGCAGCGTGGAGCGGGGGTGGCAGTTCTTC
CSVERGWQFF
>TRBV20-1|TRBJ1-6|.|many
TGCAGTGCTAGAGATAGAAGGGGGGATAATTCACCCCTCCACTTT
CSARDRRGDNSPLHF
>TRBV28|TRBJ1-5|.|many
TGTGCCAGCAGATTCTTTCGGGGTGGCAATCAGCCCCAGCATTTT
CASRFFRGGNQPQHF
>TRBV2|TRBJ2-4|TRBD2|many
TGTGCCAGCGGGGGGGTCTCCAAAAACATTCAGTACTTC
CASGGVSKNIQYF
>TRBV2|TRBJ2-3|.|many
TGTGCCAGCGGTGGGAGACTATCTGGCACAGATACGCAGTATTTT
CASGGRLSGTDTQYF
>TRBV27|TRBJ1-5|.|few
TGTGCCAGCAGGGAGACAGTCGGGCAGCCCCAGCATTTT
CASRETVGQPQHF